This TCR beta chain originates from a study of regulatory T cells in long-lasting Graves disease. Study outcomes and limitations: Because few samples were included, accuracy may have been lower.

Time point of the sample: newly diagnosed GD, antithyroid drugs for less than 3 months. The TCR library was prepared using RNA isolated from PBMCs. Library construction for TCR beta used iRepertoire HTBI primers and Arm-PCR of CDR3 regions. TCRdb re-analysed the multiplex PCR reads in MiXCR, keeping a single row per CDR3 protein. The sample lists 350,000 to 500,000 distinct CDR3 sequences, around 13% occurring once. Trimming left V 0 bases short and J 5 bases short, with 20 bases between. The length of the CDR3 is 18 residues. The germline gives CDR1 LGHDT, CDR2 YNNKEL (reference sequence). This clonotype turned up a few times. Its specificity is unknown. Separately, the same data were catalogued under a study of T cells in Graves' hyperthyroidism and ophthalmopathy. In that study: Each diagnosis drew on symptoms, thyroxine, TRAb, thyroid ultrasound and orbital computed tomography findings.

The sample was peripheral blood mononuclear cells (PBMCs), taken at new diagnosis, from a patient treated with antithyroid drugs. This receptor was taken from a woman between 45 and 65 years old with Graves disease. V is TRBV3-1 and J is TRBJ2-1; D possibly corresponds to TRBD1 (5 bases). The CDR3 is CASSQDNGAAPLNNEQFF. CDR3 coding DNA: TGTGCCAGCAGCCAAGACAATGGGGCGGCCCCCCTGAACAATGAGCAGTTCTTC.